This entry lists 17 T cell receptor beta chains sequenced from one sample in a study of regulatory T cells in long-lasting Graves disease. Specified time point: persistent/refractory GD, antithyroid drugs over 5 years with positive TRAb. Following extraction of RNA from PBMCs, that RNA was used to make the TCR library. Researchers made TCR beta libraries by using iRepertoire HTBI primers and running Arm-PCR on CDR3 regions. One entry per CDR3 protein results from TCRdb running MiXCR on the multiplex PCR reads. The sample records approximately 400,000 distinct CDR3 sequences, around 21% being singletons. The sequenced sample was peripheral blood mononuclear cells (PBMCs), obtained when the disease was refractory, from a patient treated with antithyroid drugs. The receptors originated from a female donor with Graves disease.

This clonotype was picked up a small number of times. The chain uses TRBV27 and TRBJ2-3; D is perhaps TRBD2 (6 bases). This CDR3 comprises 16 residues. Germline CDR1 and CDR2: MNHEY and SMNVEV (reference sequence). V gave up 5 bases and J gave up 5 bases, with 20 bases separating them. CDR3 nucleotides: TGTGCCAGCAGTCCATCGACAACCTGGGGAGGAGATACGCAGTATTTT. Translated, it gives CASSPSTTWGGDTQYF.

This chain uses TRBV30 with TRBJ1-5; D possibly corresponds to TRBD1 (6 bases). From germline, CDR1 is GTSNPN and CDR2 SVGIG (reference sequence). CDR3 size: 15 residues. The V end lost 1 base, the J end lost 1 base, and 11 bases lay between the germline ends. In nucleotides, the CDR3 is TGTGCCTGGAGTGGGGAAGGACAGAGCAATCAGCCCCAGCATTTT. Residues: CAWSGEGQSNQPQHF.

The genes are TRBV7-9 and TRBJ2-1, with D perhaps TRBD1 (5 bases). Looked up from germline, CDR1 is SEHNR and CDR2 is FQNEAQ (reference sequence). The CDR3 consists of 15 residues. CDR3 bases: TGTGCAGACACAAAACAGGTCGGCTTGGCAAATGAGCAGTTCTTC. This encodes CADTKQVGLANEQFF.

The rearrangement uses TRBV28 and TRBJ1-5, with TRBD1 as a possible D gene (5 bases). This CDR3 has 14 residues. Trimming took off 9 bases at V and 11 bases at J, with 23 bases between the two ends. Germline loops: CDR1 MDHEN, CDR2 SYDVKM. The CDR3 DNA sequence: TGTGCCAGTAGGTTGCCAGGGCGCGATAAAGCCCAGCATTTT. It codes for CASRLPGRDKAQHF.

This clonotype was seen a handful of times. The chain couples TRBV29-1 to TRBJ1-3, with D perhaps matching TRBD1 (5 bases). The germline CDR1 and CDR2 sequences are SQVTM and ANQGSEA. The CDR3 contains 15 residues. V was trimmed by 6 bases and J by 0 bases, leaving 15 bases between them. The CDR3, as DNA: TGCAGCGTGCTCAGGGTCACCCCCTCTGGAAACACCATATATTTT. This codes for CSVLRVTPSGNTIYF.

This clonotype was seen more than once but under ten times. The rearrangement links TRBV7-3 to TRBJ2-5; no reliable D call. The CDR3 runs to 14 residues. Trimming cost V 2 bases and J 5 bases, with 12 bases left between them. Germline assignment: CDR1 SGHTA and CDR2 FQGTGA. The DNA for the CDR3 is TGTGCCAGCAGCTTAGATAGATCCTCGGAGACCCAGTACTTC. Translating gives CASSLDRSSETQYF.

This clonotype was found many times. The V and J genes are TRBV7-2 and TRBJ2-3; D ambiguous. CDR1 is SGHTA, CDR2 FQGNSA, per germline. The CDR3 is made up of 11 amino acids. V dropped 4 bases and J dropped 2 bases, with 1 base sitting between them. DNA for the CDR3: TGTGCCAGCAGCTCCACAGATACGCAGTATTTT. It codes for CASSSTDTQYF.

As for this clonotype: Possible read error: a much larger clone is one base away. The CDR3 DNA follows: TGTGCCAGCAGCCCCCCGGGAGTCTCCTACGAGCAGTACTTC. Translation: CASSPPGVSYEQYF. The rearrangement links TRBV7-2 to TRBJ2-7; the D gene is possibly TRBD2 (6 bases). The V end lost 5 bases, the J end lost 0 bases, and 11 bases lay between the germline ends. The germline gives CDR1 SGHTA, CDR2 FQGNSA. The CDR3 length is 14 residues.

This clonotype was observed at least ten times. The rearrangement uses TRBV2 and TRBJ2-7; 9 bases are a match to TRBD2. This CDR3 has 14 residues. Germline lookup yields CDR1 SNHLY and CDR2 FYNNEI. The ends lost 9 bases at V and 5 bases at J; junction bases unmatched: 11. CDR3 coding DNA: TGTGCCAGTTCTGGCGCGGGAGGGCTGCACGAGCAGTACTTC. Translated, it gives CASSGAGGLHEQYF.

This clonotype came up a few times. The J gene is TRBJ2-7, the V gene TRBV27; D possibly matches TRBD1 or TRBD2 (6 bases each). Germline CDR1 reads MNHEY; CDR2 reads SMNVEV (reference sequence). With 3 bases removed from V and 9 bases from J, the gap between germline ends came to 12 bases. The CDR3 is made up of 12 amino acids. CDR3 DNA sequence: TGTGCCAGCAGTTTCAGGGGAGGTAGGCAGTACTTC. Its protein is CASSFRGGRQYF.

On this clonotype: This may come from a read error, since a much larger clone is one base off. The rearrangement joins TRBV28 to TRBJ1-4, with 7 bases lining up with TRBD1. CDR3 length: 16 amino acids. The germline V gene has CDR1 MDHEN and CDR2 SYDVKM. CDR3 bases: TGTGCCGGCAGTATCCTCACAGGGGCCACGAATGAAAAACTGTTTTTT. Amino acid sequence: CAGSILTGATNEKLFF.

This clonotype came up many times. Here the CDR3 reads CASSLENRREETQYF. CDR3 sequence (DNA): TGTGCCAGCAGCTTAGAAAATAGGCGGGAAGAGACCCAGTACTTC. The V call is TRBV7-2, the J call TRBJ2-5, with a weak D call TRBD2 (5 bases). Germline V gene lookup returns CDR1 SGHTA and CDR2 FQGNSA. Trimming took off 1 base at V and 3 bases at J, with 12 bases between the two ends. The CDR3 is 15 amino acids.

Worth noting for this clonotype: With a much larger clone just one base away, this may be a read error. The gene calls are TRBV7-3 and TRBJ2-5; TRBD2 agrees at 8 bases. From germline, CDR1 is SGHTA and CDR2 FQGTGA. The CDR3 has 13 amino acids. The CDR3 here is CASSLGSGETRYF. In DNA form, the CDR3 reads TGTGCCAGCAGCTTAGGTAGCGGGGAGACCCGGTACTTC.

This clonotype was seen a few times. This sequence joins TRBV7-3 and TRBJ1-1; D is undetermined. This CDR3 has 13 residues. The ends were cut back, 5 bases at V and 0 bases at J, with 7 bases in the middle. Germline loops: CDR1 SGHTA, CDR2 FQGTGA. This CDR3 reads CASSGMLNTEAFF. The CDR3 nucleotides read TGTGCCAGCAGCGGGATGCTGAACACTGAAGCTTTCTTT.

This clonotype was seen many times. This chain uses TRBV28 with TRBJ2-7, with TRBD1 matching 9 bases. CDR3 size: 15 residues. Germline values: CDR1 MDHEN, CDR2 SYDVKM. Trimming took 5 bases from V and 5 from J; bases not matched to a gene: 10. The CDR3 nucleotides read TGTGCCAGCAGTGAAACCGGGACAGGGCGGAACGAGCAGTACTTC. Its protein is CASSETGTGRNEQYF. Drawing the rest from reference TRBV28 and TRBJ2-7, the complete variable domain is DVKVTQSSRYLVKRTGEKVFLECVQDMDHENMFWYRQDPGLGLRLIYFSYDVKMKEKGDIPEGYSVSREKKERFSLILESASTNQTSMYLCASSETGTGRNEQYFGPGTRLTVT.

This clonotype showed up many times. This chain connects TRBV5-1 to TRBJ1-2; D uncertain. The germline V and J ends were trimmed by 4 bases and 0 bases, with 16 bases remaining between them. CDR3 length: 16 amino acids. From germline, CDR1 is SGHRS and CDR2 YFSETQ. The CDR3 DNA reads as TGCGCCAGCAGCAGAGAAACGGGATTATCTAACTATGGCTACACCTTC. It is translated as CASSRETGLSNYGYTF.

This clonotype has at least ten counts. DNA for the CDR3: TGTGCCAGCAGCGGGACAGATAATTGGGGTGGCTACACCTTC. Translation gives CASSGTDNWGGYTF. This chain joins TRBV12-3 or TRBV12-4 and TRBJ1-2, with 7 bases matching TRBD1. V was pared by 6 bases and J by 7 bases, with 11 bases of the junction left unmatched. CDR3 length equals 14 residues.